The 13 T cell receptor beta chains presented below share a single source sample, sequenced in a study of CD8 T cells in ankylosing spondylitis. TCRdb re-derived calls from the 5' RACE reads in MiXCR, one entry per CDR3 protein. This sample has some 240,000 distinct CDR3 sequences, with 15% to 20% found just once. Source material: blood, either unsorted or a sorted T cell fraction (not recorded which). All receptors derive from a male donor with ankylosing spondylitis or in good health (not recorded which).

The CDR3 loop reads CASSQAGYSYEQYF. CDR3 sequence (DNA): TGTGCCAGCAGCCAAGCCGGGTACTCCTACGAGCAGTACTTC. J is TRBJ2-7 and V is TRBV3-1; D is ambiguous. The germline CDR1 and CDR2 sequences are LGHDT and YNNKEL (reference sequence). V was pared by 1 base and J by 0 bases, with 7 bases between. This CDR3 has 14 amino acids.

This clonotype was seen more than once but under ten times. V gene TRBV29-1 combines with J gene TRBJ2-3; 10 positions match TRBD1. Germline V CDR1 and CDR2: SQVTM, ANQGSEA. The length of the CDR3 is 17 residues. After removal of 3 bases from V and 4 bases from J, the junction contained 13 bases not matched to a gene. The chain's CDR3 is CSVDGIEDRGRSDTQYF. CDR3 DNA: TGCAGCGTTGACGGTATAGAAGACAGGGGGCGATCAGATACGCAGTATTTT.

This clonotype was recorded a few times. The CDR3 region is CASSYEGSVDYLWNEQFF. Here the CDR3 DNA reads TGTGCCAGCAGTTACGAAGGATCAGTGGACTATCTCTGGAATGAGCAGTTCTTC. This chain joins TRBV6-2 or TRBV6-3 and TRBJ2-1, with D possibly matching TRBD2 (6 bases). The CDR3 runs to 18 residues. The germline gives CDR1 MNHEY, CDR2 SVGEGT. V lost 2 bases and J 7 bases, leaving 24 bases between the germline ends.

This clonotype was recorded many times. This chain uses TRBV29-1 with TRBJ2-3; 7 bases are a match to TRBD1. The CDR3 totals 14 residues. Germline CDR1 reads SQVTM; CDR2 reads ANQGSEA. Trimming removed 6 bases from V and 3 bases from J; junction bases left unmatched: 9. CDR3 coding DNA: TGCAGCGTCACATCGACAGGGTTGACAGATACGCAGTATTTT. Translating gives CSVTSTGLTDTQYF.

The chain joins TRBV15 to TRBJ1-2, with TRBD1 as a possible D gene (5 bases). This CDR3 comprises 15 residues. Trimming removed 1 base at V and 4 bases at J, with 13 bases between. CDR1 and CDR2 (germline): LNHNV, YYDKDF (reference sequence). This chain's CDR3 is CATSRGRGGGYGYTF. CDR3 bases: TGTGCCACCAGCAGAGGGAGGGGCGGGGGCTATGGCTACACCTTC.

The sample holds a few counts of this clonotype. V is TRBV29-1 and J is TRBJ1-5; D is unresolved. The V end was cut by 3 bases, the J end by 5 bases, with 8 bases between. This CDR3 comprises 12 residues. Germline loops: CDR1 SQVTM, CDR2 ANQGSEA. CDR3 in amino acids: CSVDDTDQPQHF. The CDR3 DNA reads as TGCAGCGTTGATGACACCGATCAGCCCCAGCATTTT.

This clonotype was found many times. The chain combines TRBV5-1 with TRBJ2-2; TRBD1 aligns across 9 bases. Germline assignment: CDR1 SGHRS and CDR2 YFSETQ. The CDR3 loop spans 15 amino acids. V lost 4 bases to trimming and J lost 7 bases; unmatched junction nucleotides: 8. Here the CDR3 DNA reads TGCGCCAGCAGCCCCAGGACAGGGGTCCTCGGGGAGCTGTTTTTT. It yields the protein CASSPRTGVLGELFF. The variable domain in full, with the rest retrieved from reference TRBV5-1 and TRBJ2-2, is KAGVTQTPRYLIKTRGQQVTLSCSPISGHRSVSWYQQTPGQGLQFLFEYFSETQRNKGNFPGRFSGRQFSNSRSEMNVSTLELGDSALYLCASSPRTGVLGELFFGEGSRLTVL.

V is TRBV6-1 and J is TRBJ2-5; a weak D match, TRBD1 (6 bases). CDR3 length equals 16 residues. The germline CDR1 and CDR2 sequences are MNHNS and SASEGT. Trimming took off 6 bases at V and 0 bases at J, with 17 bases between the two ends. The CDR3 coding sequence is TGTGCCAGCAGCCGTGACAGGCTACCTTACCAAGAGACCCAGTACTTC. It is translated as CASSRDRLPYQETQYF.

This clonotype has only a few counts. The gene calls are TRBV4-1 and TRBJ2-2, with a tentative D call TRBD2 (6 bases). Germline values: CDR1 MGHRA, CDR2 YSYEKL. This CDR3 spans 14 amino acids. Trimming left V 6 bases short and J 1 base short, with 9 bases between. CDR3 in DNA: TGCGCCAGCAGACTAGCTTTGAACACCGGGGAGCTGTTTTTT. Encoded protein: CASRLALNTGELFF.

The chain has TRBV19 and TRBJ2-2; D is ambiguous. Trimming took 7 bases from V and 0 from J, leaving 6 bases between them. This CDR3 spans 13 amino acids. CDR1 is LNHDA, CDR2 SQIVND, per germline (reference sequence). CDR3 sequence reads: CASKVANTGELFF. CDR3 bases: TGTGCCAGTAAAGTTGCGAACACCGGGGAGCTGTTTTTT.

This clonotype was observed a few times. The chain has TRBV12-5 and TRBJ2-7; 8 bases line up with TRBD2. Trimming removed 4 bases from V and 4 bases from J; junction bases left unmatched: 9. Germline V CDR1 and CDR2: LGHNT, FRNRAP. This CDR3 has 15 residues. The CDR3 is CASGYPTSGSYEQYF. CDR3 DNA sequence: TGTGCTAGTGGTTACCCCACTAGCGGATCATACGAGCAGTACTTC.

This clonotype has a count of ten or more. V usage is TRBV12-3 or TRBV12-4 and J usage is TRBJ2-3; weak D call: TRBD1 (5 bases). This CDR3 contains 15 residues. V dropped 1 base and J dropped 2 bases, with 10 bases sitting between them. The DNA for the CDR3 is TGTGCCAGCAGTTTAGTTGCAGGGAACACAGATACGCAGTATTTT. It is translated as CASSLVAGNTDTQYF.

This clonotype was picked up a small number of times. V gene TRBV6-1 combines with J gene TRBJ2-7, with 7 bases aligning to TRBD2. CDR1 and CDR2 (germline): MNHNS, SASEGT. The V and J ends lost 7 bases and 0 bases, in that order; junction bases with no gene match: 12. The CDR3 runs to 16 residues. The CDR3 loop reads CASTLSSGTSSYEQYF. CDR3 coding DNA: TGTGCCAGCACCCTGTCGAGCGGGACCAGCTCCTACGAGCAGTACTTC.